The clone carrying this T cell receptor beta chain has more than one count but fewer than ten. What it binds is not known. The data were taken from a study of T-cell memory formation after mild COVID-19. Study at large: The study found TCR clusters largely donor specific. Study-level findings and limits: Contracting CD4+ clones lay largely in CM and EM, with CD8+ ones residing in EMRA. Later expanders leaned CD4+, whereas clones that contracted between day 15 and 85 were balanced CD4/CD8.

TCR alpha and TCR beta cDNA libraries carrying sample barcodes and UMIs came from 5'RACE with constant-segment primers. From the 5' RACE reads, TCRdb called clonotypes with MiXCR, one entry per CDR3 protein. This sample has about half a million distinct CDR3 sequences, with 15% to 20% found just once. Material: PBMCs or a T cell subset sorted from them (not recorded which). The TCR was taken from an adult woman who had mild COVID-19 (a few samples of this study predate the infection). Cell type and time point are not known.

Here the CDR3 reads CASSLDRVTDTQYF. As DNA, the CDR3 is TGCGCCAGCAGCTTGGACAGGGTCACAGATACGCAGTATTTT. This chain connects TRBV5-1 to TRBJ2-3; D may be TRBD1 (6 bases). V was cut by 0 bases and J by 2 bases, with 7 bases left in between. CDR1 and CDR2 from the germline V gene are SGHRS and YFSETQ. This CDR3 contains 14 residues.